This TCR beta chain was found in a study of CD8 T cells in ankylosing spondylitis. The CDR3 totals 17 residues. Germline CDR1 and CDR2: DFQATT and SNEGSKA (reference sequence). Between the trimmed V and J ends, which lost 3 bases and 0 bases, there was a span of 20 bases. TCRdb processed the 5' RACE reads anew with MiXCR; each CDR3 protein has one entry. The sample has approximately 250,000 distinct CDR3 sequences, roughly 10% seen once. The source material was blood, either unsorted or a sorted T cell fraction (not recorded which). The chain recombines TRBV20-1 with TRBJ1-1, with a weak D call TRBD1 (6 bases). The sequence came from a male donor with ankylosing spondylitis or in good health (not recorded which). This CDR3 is CSASLGGWGPMNTEAFF. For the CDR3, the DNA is TGCAGTGCTAGCCTCGGCGGTTGGGGGCCAATGAACACTGAAGCTTTCTTT.